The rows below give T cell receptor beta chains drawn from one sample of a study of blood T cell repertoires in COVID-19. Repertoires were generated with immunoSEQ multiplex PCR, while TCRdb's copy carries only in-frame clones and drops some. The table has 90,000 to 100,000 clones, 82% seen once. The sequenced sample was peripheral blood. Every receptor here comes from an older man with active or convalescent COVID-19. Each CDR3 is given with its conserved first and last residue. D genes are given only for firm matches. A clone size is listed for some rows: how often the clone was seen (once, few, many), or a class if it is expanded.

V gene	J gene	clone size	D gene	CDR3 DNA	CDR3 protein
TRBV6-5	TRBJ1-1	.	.	TGTGCCAGCAGCCCCGACTGGAAAAACACTGAAGCTTTCTTT	CASSPDWKNTEAFF
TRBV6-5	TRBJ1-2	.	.	TGTGCCAGCAAGTATGCAGGGAACTATGGCTACACCTTC	CASKYAGNYGYTF
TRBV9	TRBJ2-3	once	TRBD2	TGTGCCAGCAGCGTAGACAGGGCTAGCGGGGGGCTTAGCACAGATACGCAGTATTTT	CASSVDRASGGLSTDTQYF
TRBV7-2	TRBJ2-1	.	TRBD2	TGTGCCAGCAGCTTATTCGCGAGCGGGGGCTACAATGAGCAGTTCTTC	CASSLFASGGYNEQFF
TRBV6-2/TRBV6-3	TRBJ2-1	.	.	TGTGCCAGCAGTTACAAGGGGGGGCCGTTCTTC	CASSYKGGPFF
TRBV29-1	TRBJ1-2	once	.	TGCAGCGTTGAAGGCGAGGGGGATAACTATGGCTACACCTTC	CSVEGEGDNYGYTF
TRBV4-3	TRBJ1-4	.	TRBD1	TGCGCCAGCAGCCCAGGGGGCGGGTGGAATGAAAAACTGTTTTTT	CASSPGGGWNEKLFF
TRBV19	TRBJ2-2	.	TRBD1	TGTGCCAGTAGTCACCTGGGACAGGCGAACACCGGGGAGCTGTTTTTT	CASSHLGQANTGELFF
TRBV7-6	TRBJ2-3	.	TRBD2	TGTGCCAGCAGCTTACAGAGCGGGGGAGTCACAGATACGCAGTATTTT	CASSLQSGGVTDTQYF
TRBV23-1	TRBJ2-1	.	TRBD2	TGCGCCAGCAGTCGACTAGCGGGGGAGGATGAGCAGTTCTTC	CASSRLAGEDEQFF
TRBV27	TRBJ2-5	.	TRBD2	TGTGCCAGCAGCCCCCTAGCGGGGAGTGAGACCCAGTACTTC	CASSPLAGSETQYF
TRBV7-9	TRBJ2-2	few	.	TGTGCCAGCAGCATCTCCACCGGGGAGCTGTTTTTT	CASSISTGELFF
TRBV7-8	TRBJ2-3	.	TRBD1	TGTGCCAGCAGCCGCGGGACAGGGGCAGATACGCAGTATTTT	CASSRGTGADTQYF
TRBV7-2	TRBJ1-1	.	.	TGTGCCAGCAGCTTTAGTGTTAACACTGAAGCTTTCTTT	CASSFSVNTEAFF
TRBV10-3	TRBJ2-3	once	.	TGTGCCATCAGTGGACACGACATTGGGACAGATACGCAGTATTTT	CAISGHDIGTDTQYF
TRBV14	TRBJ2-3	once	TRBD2	TGTGCCAGCAGCGGACGGACTAGCGGGGGGGCCAAAGATACGCAGTATTTT	CASSGRTSGGAKDTQYF
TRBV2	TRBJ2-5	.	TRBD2	TGTGCCAGCAGTGAGGAGCGGGGGGCCCCTTTTCACTTC	CASSEERGAPFHF
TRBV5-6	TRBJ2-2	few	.	TGTGCCAGCAGCTATAATGTCGGGGAGCTGTTTTTT	CASSYNVGELFF
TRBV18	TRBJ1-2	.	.	TGTGCCAGCTCCCTCAGGGAAAGTGGCTACACCTTC	CASSLRESGYTF
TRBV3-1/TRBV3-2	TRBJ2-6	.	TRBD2	TGTGCCAGCAGCCGTAGCGGGGGGTCGGGCGGGGCCAACGTCCTGACTTTC	CASSRSGGSGGANVLTF
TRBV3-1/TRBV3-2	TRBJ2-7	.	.	TGTGCCAGCAGCCCTCTCCCCCTAGTAACCTACGAGCAGTACTTC	CASSPLPLVTYEQYF
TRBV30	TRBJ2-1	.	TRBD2	TGTGCCTGGAGTGTCTATAGCGGGGCATACAATGAGCAGTTCTTC	CAWSVYSGAYNEQFF
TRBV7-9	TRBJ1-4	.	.	TGTGCCAGCAGCTTCACCTCAGGGGTTAATGAAAAACTGTTTTTT	CASSFTSGVNEKLFF
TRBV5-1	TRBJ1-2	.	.	TGCGCCAGCAGCACGACGACAGATGGCTACACCTTC	CASSTTTDGYTF
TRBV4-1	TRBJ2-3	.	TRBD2	TGCGCCAGCAGACTATCGCCGGGAGGGCGAGATACGCAGTATTTT	CASRLSPGGRDTQYF
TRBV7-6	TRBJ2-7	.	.	TGTGCCAGCAGCCCGATTAGTCGGGGACAGCGGGACGAGCAGTACTTC	CASSPISRGQRDEQYF
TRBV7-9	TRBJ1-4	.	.	TGTGCCAGCAGCTTGGACGGCGGGGGTGAAAAACTGTTTTTT	CASSLDGGGEKLFF
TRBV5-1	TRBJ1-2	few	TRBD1	TGCGCCAGCAGCTGGGGGACAGGGCTTAGCTATGGCTACACCTTC	CASSWGTGLSYGYTF
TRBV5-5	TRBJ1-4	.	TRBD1	TGTGCCAGCAGCAGCAAAGGGACAGTTGGAGAAAAACTGTTTTTT	CASSSKGTVGEKLFF
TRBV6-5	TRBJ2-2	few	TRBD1	TGTGCCAGCAGCGGACAGGGGGCGGCCGGGGAGCTGTTTTTT	CASSGQGAAGELFF
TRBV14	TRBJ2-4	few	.	TGTGCCAGCAGCCAAGTTTACCAGGACAAGCGAAACATTCAGTACTTC	CASSQVYQDKRNIQYF
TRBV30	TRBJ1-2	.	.	TGTGCCTGGAACCTTCAAGGGGCAGGTCATGGCTACACCTTC	CAWNLQGAGHGYTF
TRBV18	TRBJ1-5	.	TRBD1	TGTGCCAGCTCACACGGACAGGTAGATCAGCCCCAGCATTTT	CASSHGQVDQPQHF
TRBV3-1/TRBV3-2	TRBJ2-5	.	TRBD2	TGTGCCAGCAGCCGGACTAGCGGGGGGGCCGGGTACCAAGAGACCCAGTACTTC	CASSRTSGGAGYQETQYF
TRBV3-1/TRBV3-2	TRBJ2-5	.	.	TGTGCCAGCAGCCAAGGTGTGTTTAGAACCCAGTACTTC	CASSQGVFRTQYF
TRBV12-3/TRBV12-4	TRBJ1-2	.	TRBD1	TGTGCCAGCAGGCAGGGGGATGACTATGGCTACACCTTC	CASRQGDDYGYTF
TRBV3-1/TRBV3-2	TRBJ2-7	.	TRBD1	TGTGCCAGCAGCCTACAGGGGCACTCCTACGAGCAGTACTTC	CASSLQGHSYEQYF
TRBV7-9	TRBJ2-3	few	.	TGTGCCAGCAATTCAGGAACGCAGTATTTT	CASNSGTQYF